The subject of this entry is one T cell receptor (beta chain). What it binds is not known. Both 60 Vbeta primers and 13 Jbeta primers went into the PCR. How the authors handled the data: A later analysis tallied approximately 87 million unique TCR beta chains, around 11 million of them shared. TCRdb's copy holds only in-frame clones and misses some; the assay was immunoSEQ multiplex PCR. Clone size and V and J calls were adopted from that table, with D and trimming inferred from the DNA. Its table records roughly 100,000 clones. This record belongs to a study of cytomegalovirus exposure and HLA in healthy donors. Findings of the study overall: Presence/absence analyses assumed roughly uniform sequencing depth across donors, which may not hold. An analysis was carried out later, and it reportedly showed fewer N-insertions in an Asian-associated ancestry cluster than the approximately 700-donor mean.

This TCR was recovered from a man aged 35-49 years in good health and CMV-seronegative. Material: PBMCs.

The DNA of the CDR3 is TGTGCCAGCAGCTTACTTTCTGGCGGGAGGTCGGACGAGCAGTACTTC. This codes for CASSLLSGGRSDEQYF. This chain connects TRBV7-2 to TRBJ2-7, with 8 bases that match TRBD2. With 2 bases clipped from V and 5 bases from J, the junction kept 11 bases outside the gene matches. Germline CDR1 SGHTA, CDR2 FQGNSA. The CDR3 totals 16 residues.